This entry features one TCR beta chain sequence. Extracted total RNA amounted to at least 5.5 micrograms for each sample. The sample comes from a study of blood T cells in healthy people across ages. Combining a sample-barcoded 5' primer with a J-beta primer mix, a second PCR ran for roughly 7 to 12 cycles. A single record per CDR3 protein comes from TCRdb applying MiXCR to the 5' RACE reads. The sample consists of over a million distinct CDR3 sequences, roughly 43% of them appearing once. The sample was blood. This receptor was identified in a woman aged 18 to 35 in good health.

CDR3 region: CASSQLGLVMNTEAFF. The DNA for the CDR3 is TGCGCCAGCAGCCAACTAGGACTGGTCATGAACACTGAAGCTTTCTTT. The chain is built from TRBV4-1 and TRBJ1-1; no definite D call. This CDR3 is built from 16 residues. Germline V gene lookup returns CDR1 MGHRA and CDR2 YSYEKL. Trimming removed 2 bases from V and 0 bases from J, with 13 bases in between.